This T cell receptor (beta chain) was observed in a study of blood T cell repertoires in COVID-19. Overall study: Collection of acute and convalescent COVID-19 samples took place in the United States, Italy and Spain. In each case, the material was cDNA or gDNA derived from T cells, B-cell-depleted T cells, or PBMCs.

In the study's own analysis: Amplified reference gene primers provided the basis for estimating nucleated cell counts. Profiled with immunoSEQ multiplex PCR; TCRdb holds only in-frame clones, not every one. V and J calls and clone size are copied from that table; D and trimming were computed from the DNA. Of roughly 230,000 clones in the sample, 89% were seen once. From germline, CDR1 is LGHNT and CDR2 FRNRAP. The CDR3 has 16 amino acids. Trimming took 4 bases from V and 1 from J, leaving 14 bases between them. The chain carries TRBV12-5 and TRBJ2-1, with a tentative D call TRBD2 (6 bases). This TCR was sampled from a woman aged 40 to 55 who had recovered from COVID-19. The sequenced sample was peripheral blood. The CDR3 is CASGSFRDFSYNEQFF. In DNA form, the CDR3 reads TGTGCTAGTGGTTCGTTCCGGGACTTTTCCTACAATGAGCAGTTCTTC.